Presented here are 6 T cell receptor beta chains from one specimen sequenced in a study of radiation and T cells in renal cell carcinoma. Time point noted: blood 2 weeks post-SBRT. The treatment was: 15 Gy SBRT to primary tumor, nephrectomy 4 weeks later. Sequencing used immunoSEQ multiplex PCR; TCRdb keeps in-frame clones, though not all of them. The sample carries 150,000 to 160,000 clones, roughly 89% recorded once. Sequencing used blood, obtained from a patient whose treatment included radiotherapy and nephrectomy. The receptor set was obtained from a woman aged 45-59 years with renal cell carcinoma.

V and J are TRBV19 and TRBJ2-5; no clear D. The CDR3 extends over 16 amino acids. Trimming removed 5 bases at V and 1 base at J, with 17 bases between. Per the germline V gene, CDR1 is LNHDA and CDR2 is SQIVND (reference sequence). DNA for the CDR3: TGTGCCAGTAGTCCCGGACCAACCCCCGGCCAAGAGACCCAGTACTTC. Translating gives CASSPGPTPGQETQYF.

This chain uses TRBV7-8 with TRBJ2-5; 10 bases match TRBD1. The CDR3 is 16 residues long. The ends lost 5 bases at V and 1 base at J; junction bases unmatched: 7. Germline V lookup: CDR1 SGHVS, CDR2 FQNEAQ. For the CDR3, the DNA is TGTGCCAGCAGCAAAGGGACAGGGGCCCGCCAAGAGACCCAGTACTTC. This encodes CASSKGTGARQETQYF.

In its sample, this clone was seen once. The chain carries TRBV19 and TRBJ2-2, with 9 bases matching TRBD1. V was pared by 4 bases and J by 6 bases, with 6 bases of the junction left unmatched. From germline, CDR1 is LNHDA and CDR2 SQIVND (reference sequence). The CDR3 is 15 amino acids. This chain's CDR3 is CASSSGTGYSGELFF. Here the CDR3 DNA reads TGTGCCAGTAGTAGTGGGACAGGGTATTCCGGGGAGCTGTTTTTT. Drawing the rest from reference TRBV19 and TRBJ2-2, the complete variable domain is DGGITQSPKYLFRKEGQNVTLSCEQNLNHDAMYWYRQDPGQGLRLIYYSQIVNDFQKGDIAEGYSVSREKKESFPLTVTSAQKNPTAFYLCASSSGTGYSGELFFGEGSRLTVL.

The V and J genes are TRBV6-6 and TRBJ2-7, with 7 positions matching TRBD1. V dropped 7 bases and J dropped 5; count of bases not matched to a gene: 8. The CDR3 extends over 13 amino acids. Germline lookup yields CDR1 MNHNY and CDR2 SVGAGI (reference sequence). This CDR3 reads CASNLQGSNEQYF. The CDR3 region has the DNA TGTGCCAGCAATTTACAGGGGAGCAACGAGCAGTACTTC.

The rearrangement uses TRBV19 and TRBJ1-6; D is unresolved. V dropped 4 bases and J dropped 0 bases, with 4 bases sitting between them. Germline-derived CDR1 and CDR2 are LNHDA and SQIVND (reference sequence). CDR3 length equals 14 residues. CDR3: CASSTSSYNSPLHF. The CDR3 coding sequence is TGTGCCAGTAGTACCAGCTCCTATAATTCACCCCTCCACTTT.

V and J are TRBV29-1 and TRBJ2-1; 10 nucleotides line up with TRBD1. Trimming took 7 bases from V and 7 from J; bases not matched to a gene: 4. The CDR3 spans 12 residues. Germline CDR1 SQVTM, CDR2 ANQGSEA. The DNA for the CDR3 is TGCAGCGCGGGACAGGGGTCGAATGAGCAGTTCTTC. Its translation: CSAGQGSNEQFF.